The rows below give T cell receptor beta chains drawn from one sample of a study of T cells after yellow fever vaccination. Each CDR3 protein gets one entry after TCRdb re-called the 5' RACE reads with MiXCR. The sample holds roughly 74,000 distinct CDR3 sequences; around 6.9% are singletons and the top ten take 30% to 45%. Sequencing used CD8+ T cells sorted from PBMCs, obtained about 5 days after the first yellow fever vaccination. The receptors shown here come from a young man who received the YFV17D yellow fever vaccine. Both conserved end residues are part of each CDR3. Each record gives: CDR3 DNA, CDR3 protein, V gene, D gene, J gene, clone size. D genes are given only for firm matches. The listing skips clone size in some rows; elsewhere it reads once, few, many or a size class.

CDR3nt: TGTGCCACCAGCAGACAAGATTCCCCCACAGATACGCAGTATTTT
CDR3aa: CATSRQDSPTDTQYF
v_gene: TRBV15
d_gene: -
j_gene: TRBJ2-3
abundance: few

CDR3nt: TGTGCCAGCAGTCCGGGGGACGGCTACGAGCAGTACTTC
CDR3aa: CASSPGDGYEQYF
v_gene: TRBV6-1
d_gene: -
j_gene: TRBJ2-7
abundance: -

CDR3nt: TGCGCCAGCAGCTTGGCAACGGGACAGGGGCCTGGCTACACCTTC
CDR3aa: CASSLATGQGPGYTF
v_gene: TRBV5-1
d_gene: TRBD1
j_gene: TRBJ1-2
abundance: -

CDR3nt: TGTGCCACCAGTTCGGCGGCCCGCGGGGGGAGCACCGGGGAGCTGTTTTTT
CDR3aa: CATSSAARGGSTGELFF
v_gene: TRBV24-1
d_gene: TRBD2
j_gene: TRBJ2-2
abundance: many

CDR3nt: TGTGCCAGCAGCATCCGGGGGAACACTGAAGCTTTCTTT
CDR3aa: CASSIRGNTEAFF
v_gene: TRBV7-9
d_gene: -
j_gene: TRBJ1-1
abundance: -

CDR3nt: TGTGCCAGCAGCTGGAGCTTGGACACTGAAGCTTTCTTT
CDR3aa: CASSWSLDTEAFF
v_gene: TRBV6-1
d_gene: -
j_gene: TRBJ1-1
abundance: many

CDR3nt: TGTGCCAGCAGTGCAATGAACTCTGGAAACACCATATATTTT
CDR3aa: CASSAMNSGNTIYF
v_gene: TRBV12-3/TRBV12-4
d_gene: -
j_gene: TRBJ1-3
abundance: many

CDR3nt: TGTGCCAGCAGCTTAGTTGGACCTCTTGAAGCTTTCTTT
CDR3aa: CASSLVGPLEAFF
v_gene: TRBV7-9
d_gene: -
j_gene: TRBJ1-1
abundance: few

CDR3nt: TGTGCCAGCAGCTTAGTCCCCCCCCCGGGAGATACGCAGTATTTT
CDR3aa: CASSLVPPPGDTQYF
v_gene: TRBV7-2
d_gene: -
j_gene: TRBJ2-3
abundance: many

CDR3nt: TGTGCCAGCAGACTATTCCGCTACGAGCAGTACTTC
CDR3aa: CASRLFRYEQYF
v_gene: TRBV12-3/TRBV12-4
d_gene: -
j_gene: TRBJ2-7
abundance: -

CDR3nt: TGTGCCAGCAGTTTTATACAGTTTTACAATGAGCAGTTCTTC
CDR3aa: CASSFIQFYNEQFF
v_gene: TRBV12-3/TRBV12-4
d_gene: -
j_gene: TRBJ2-1
abundance: many

CDR3nt: TGTGCCAGCAGCTTAGTAGGCGGGGGGGCCGATGAGCAGTTCTTC
CDR3aa: CASSLVGGGADEQFF
v_gene: TRBV7-6
d_gene: TRBD2
j_gene: TRBJ2-1
abundance: few

CDR3nt: TGCGCCAGCAGCTCGGGGACAGCCTCTGGAAACACCATATATTTT
CDR3aa: CASSSGTASGNTIYF
v_gene: TRBV5-1
d_gene: TRBD1
j_gene: TRBJ1-3
abundance: many

CDR3nt: TGTGCCAGCAGCTTAGCAGGTCCCTACGAGCAGTACTTC
CDR3aa: CASSLAGPYEQYF
v_gene: TRBV7-6
d_gene: -
j_gene: TRBJ2-7
abundance: -

CDR3nt: TGTGCCAGCAGCCCAATCCGCTATGGCTACACCTTC
CDR3aa: CASSPIRYGYTF
v_gene: TRBV7-9
d_gene: -
j_gene: TRBJ1-2
abundance: many

CDR3nt: TGTGCCAGCAGTCTCGAACGGTTCAATCAGCCCCAGCATTTT
CDR3aa: CASSLERFNQPQHF
v_gene: TRBV27
d_gene: -
j_gene: TRBJ1-5
abundance: -

CDR3nt: TGTGCCAGCAGCTACGGGACGTACGAAGCTTTCTTT
CDR3aa: CASSYGTYEAFF
v_gene: TRBV5-5
d_gene: -
j_gene: TRBJ1-1
abundance: few

CDR3nt: TGTGCCAGCAGCCCCGGACTAGCTAACACAGATACGCAGTATTTT
CDR3aa: CASSPGLANTDTQYF
v_gene: TRBV7-8
d_gene: TRBD2
j_gene: TRBJ2-3
abundance: many